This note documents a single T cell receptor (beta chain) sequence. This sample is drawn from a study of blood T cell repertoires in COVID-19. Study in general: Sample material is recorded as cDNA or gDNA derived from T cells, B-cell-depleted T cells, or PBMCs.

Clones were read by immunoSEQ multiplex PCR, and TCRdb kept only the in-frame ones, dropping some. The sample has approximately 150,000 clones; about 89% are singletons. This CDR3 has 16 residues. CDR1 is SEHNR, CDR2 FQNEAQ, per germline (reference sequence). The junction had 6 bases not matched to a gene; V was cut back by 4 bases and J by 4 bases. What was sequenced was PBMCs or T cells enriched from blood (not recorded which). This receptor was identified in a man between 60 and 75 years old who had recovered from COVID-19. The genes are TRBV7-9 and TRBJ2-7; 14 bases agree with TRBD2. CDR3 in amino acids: CASSWTGTSGSYEQYF. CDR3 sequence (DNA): TGTGCCAGCAGCTGGACCGGGACTAGCGGGAGTTACGAGCAGTACTTC. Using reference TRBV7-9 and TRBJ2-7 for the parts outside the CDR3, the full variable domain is DTGVSQNPRHKITKRGQNVTFRCDPISEHNRLYWYRQTLGQGPEFLTYFQNEAQLEKSRLLSDRFSAERPKGSFSTLEIQRTEQGDSAMYLCASSWTGTSGSYEQYFGPGTRLTVT.